The 16 T cell receptor beta chains in this list originate from one sample, sequenced in a study of Ad26.COV2.S vaccination and SARS-CoV-2 variants. Some clones are missing from TCRdb's copy, which holds only in-frame ones; the method was immunoSEQ multiplex PCR. The sample consists of some 250,000 clones, roughly 90% of them appearing once. Treatment described: some 20 received Ad26.COV2.S at low or high dose, single or two shots; about 5 received placebo; per-sample allocation not given. Specimen acquisition occurred on day 63 following the initial vaccine or placebo injection. The sequenced sample was peripheral blood, obtained in a trial of Ad26.COV2.S vaccine versus placebo. The source is a person aged 18-60 years who received the Ad26.COV2.S COVID-19 vaccine or a placebo.

The genes are TRBV7-9 and TRBJ2-7; D ambiguous. This CDR3 is 13 amino acids long. The V end lost 5 bases, the J end lost 0 bases, and 8 bases lay between the germline ends. CDR1 is SEHNR and CDR2 is FQNEAQ in the germline V gene (reference sequence). CDR3 coding DNA: TGTGCCAGCAGCCTACTGGTCTCCTACGAGCAGTACTTC. This translates into CASSLLVSYEQYF.

The V gene is TRBV7-9, the J gene TRBJ1-2; TRBD1 aligns across 7 bases. The CDR3 spans 15 residues. CDR1 and CDR2 (germline): SEHNR, FQNEAQ (reference sequence). The V and J ends lost 5 bases and 4 bases, in that order; junction bases with no gene match: 10. CDR3: CASSPIAQGSYGYTF. As DNA, the CDR3 is TGTGCCAGCAGCCCCATAGCACAGGGGAGCTATGGCTACACCTTC.

The rearrangement joins TRBV4-1 to TRBJ1-1; no reliable D call. Germline V gives CDR1 MGHRA, CDR2 YSYEKL. V was shortened by 0 bases and J by 7 bases, with 12 bases between the two germline ends. The CDR3 has 14 residues. The CDR3 sequence: CASSQDWLWGEAFF. CDR3 coding DNA: TGCGCCAGCAGCCAAGATTGGCTTTGGGGTGAAGCTTTCTTT.

The J gene is TRBJ2-3, the V gene TRBV11-2, with D hard to call. In germline, CDR1 is SGHAT, CDR2 FQNNGV. The CDR3 length is 14 residues. The V and J ends lost 4 bases and 2 bases respectively, with 10 bases between them. The CDR3 is CASSWGSYTDTQYF. The CDR3 nucleotides are TGTGCCAGCAGCTGGGGTTCCTACACAGATACGCAGTATTTT.

The chain links TRBV6-1 to TRBJ1-5, with D unclear. V gave up 2 bases and J gave up 2 bases, with 10 bases separating them. The CDR3 consists of 15 residues. Germline CDR1 reads MNHNS; CDR2 reads SASEGT. The CDR3 reads CASSELGRGNQPQHF. CDR3 nucleotide sequence: TGTGCCAGCAGTGAATTAGGCAGAGGCAATCAGCCCCAGCATTTT.

This chain links TRBV5-6 with TRBJ1-1; no clear D. Looked up from germline, CDR1 is SGHDT and CDR2 is YYEEEE. V lost 4 bases to trimming and J lost 2 bases, with 15 bases between them. The CDR3 sequence is 15 residues long. The CDR3 spells CASSPPHSFNTEAFF. The DNA of the CDR3 is TGTGCCAGCAGCCCCCCCCATAGCTTCAACACTGAAGCTTTCTTT. Filled out from reference TRBV5-6 and TRBJ1-1, the complete variable domain reads DAGVTQSPTHLIKTRGQQVTLRCSPKSGHDTVSWYQQALGQGPQFIFQYYEEEERQRGNFPDRFSGHQFPNYSSELNVNALLLGDSALYLCASSPPHSFNTEAFFGQGTRLTVV.

The chain carries TRBV19 and TRBJ2-2; 7 bases line up with TRBD1. In germline, CDR1 is LNHDA, CDR2 SQIVND (reference sequence). The CDR3 length is 15 residues. Trimming cost V 6 bases and J 4 bases; bases outside gene matches: 8. CDR3 DNA: TGTGCCAGTAGCGTACCGACAGGGAGCACCGGGGAGCTGTTTTTT. This gives the protein CASSVPTGSTGELFF.

This sequence joins TRBV3-1 (or the pseudogene TRBV3-2) and TRBJ2-7; TRBD1 matches 10 bases. J gave up 2 bases and V 5 bases, and 6 bases lay outside the gene matches. The CDR3 has 15 residues. Germline V CDR1 and CDR2: LGHDT, YNNKEL (reference sequence). CDR3 DNA sequence: TGTGCCAGCAGCAACACCGGGACAGGGGCCTACGAGCAGTACTTC. This codes for CASSNTGTGAYEQYF.

This chain uses TRBV20-1 with TRBJ2-1; D ambiguous. The CDR3 covers 11 residues. CDR1 is DFQATT, CDR2 SNEGSKA, per germline (reference sequence). The V end lost 5 bases, the J end lost 8 bases, and 10 bases lay between the germline ends. CDR3 bases: TGCAGTGCTCTAGGGAAAGATGAGCAGTTCTTC. It specifies CSALGKDEQFF.

Details on this clone: Other nucleotide sequences from this sample produce the same CDR3. V is TRBV27 and J is TRBJ1-2; 9 bases map to TRBD1. The ends lost 3 bases at V and 1 base at J; junction bases unmatched: 0. The CDR3 totals 14 residues. Germline V gene sequence: CDR1 MNHEY, CDR2 SMNVEV (reference sequence). The CDR3 bases are TGTGCCAGCAGTTTGGGACAGGGTAACTATGGCTACACCTTC. Encoded protein: CASSLGQGNYGYTF.

This chain links TRBV10-3 with TRBJ1-3; D is ambiguous. This CDR3 spans 12 amino acids. Trimming took off 6 bases at V and 5 bases at J, with 8 bases between the two ends. The germline V gene has CDR1 ENHRY and CDR2 SYGVKD. This chain's CDR3 is CAISVRRNTIYF. In DNA, the CDR3 is TGTGCCATCAGCGTTCGACGAAACACCATATATTTT.

This rearrangement joins TRBV25-1 to TRBJ2-1, with D possibly called TRBD1 or TRBD2 (7 bases each). The V and J ends lost 7 bases and 1 base respectively, with 11 bases between them. Germline V gene sequence: CDR1 MGHDK, CDR2 SYGVNS. There are 14 residues in the CDR3. Here the CDR3 reads CASNQGGSYNEQFF. The CDR3 DNA reads as TGTGCCAGCAACCAGGGGGGGTCCTACAATGAGCAGTTCTTC.

This chain joins TRBV28 and TRBJ2-7; possibly TRBD1 for D (6 bases). The CDR3 is 12 amino acids. Trimming pared 6 bases from V and 3 bases from J, leaving 9 bases between. The germline gives CDR1 MDHEN, CDR2 SYDVKM. The CDR3 DNA sequence: TGTGCCAGCAGCGTACAGGGCTACGAGCAGTACTTC. It encodes CASSVQGYEQYF.

This clone has a single count. The chain combines TRBV15 with TRBJ2-7; D uncertain. The length of the CDR3 is 14 residues. Germline CDR1 LNHNV, CDR2 YYDKDF (reference sequence). Between the trimmed V and J ends, which lost 1 base and 3 bases, there was a span of 10 bases. CDR3 sequence reads: CATSRGRHYYEQYF. CDR3 sequence (DNA): TGTGCCACCAGCAGAGGCAGACATTACTACGAGCAGTACTTC.

V usage is TRBV2 and J usage is TRBJ1-1; tentative D call: TRBD1 (6 bases). Germline CDR1 SNHLY, CDR2 FYNNEI. The CDR3 is 13 amino acids. V was shortened by 8 bases and J by 4 bases, with 14 bases between the two germline ends. The CDR3 here is CASLGAGITEAFF. The CDR3 nucleotides read TGTGCCAGCCTGGGGGCGGGCATCACTGAAGCTTTCTTT.

The chain links TRBV4-3 to TRBJ1-1; 7 bases align to TRBD1. The germline gives CDR1 LGHNA, CDR2 YSLEER. This CDR3 has 16 residues. Germline trimming cut 4 bases from V and 0 bases from J; bases unmatched to any gene: 8. The CDR3 coding sequence is TGCGCCAGCAGCCCGGGGGGAGGGGGCATGAACACTGAAGCTTTCTTT. Protein sequence: CASSPGGGGMNTEAFF.